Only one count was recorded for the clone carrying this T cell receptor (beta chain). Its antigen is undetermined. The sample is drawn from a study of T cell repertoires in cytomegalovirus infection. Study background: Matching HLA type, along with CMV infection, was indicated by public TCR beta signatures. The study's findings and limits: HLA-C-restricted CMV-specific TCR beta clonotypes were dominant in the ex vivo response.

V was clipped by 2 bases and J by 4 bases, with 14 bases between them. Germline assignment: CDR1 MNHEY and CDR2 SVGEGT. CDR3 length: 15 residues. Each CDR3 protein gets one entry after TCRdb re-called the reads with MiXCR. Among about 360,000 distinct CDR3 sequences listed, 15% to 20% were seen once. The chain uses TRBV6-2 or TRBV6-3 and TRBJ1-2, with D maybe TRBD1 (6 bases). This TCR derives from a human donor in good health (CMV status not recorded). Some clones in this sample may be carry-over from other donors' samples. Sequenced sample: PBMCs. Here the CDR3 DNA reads TGTGCCAGCAGTTACCTAGTCAGGACAGCCTATGGCTACACCTTC. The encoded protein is CASSYLVRTAYGYTF.